This T cell receptor beta chain was captured in a study of T cells after posttransplantation cyclophosphamide. The V end was cut by 7 bases, the J end by 3 bases, with 18 bases between. The length of the CDR3 is 15 residues. Germline values: CDR1 LNHDA, CDR2 SQIVND (reference sequence). Findings and caveats of the study: Donor-recipient repertoire similarity was low at 1-2 months, rising over year one. Skin or GI-infiltrating T cells shared few TRB sequences with blood. Recipient CMV seropositivity and CMV reactivation strongly tracked TRB clonality.

This table comes from immunoSEQ multiplex PCR, and its TCRdb copy is limited to in-frame clones, with some not included. Recorded here are about 40,000 clones, with no singletons, and the ten leading clones hold 3.5% to 5.5%. The sample holds many counts of this clone. Its matching antigen is unknown. This related bone marrow graft donor gave peripheral blood on the day of marrow donation. The V and J genes are TRBV19 and TRBJ1-1, with D perhaps TRBD1 (5 bases). The source of this sequence is a woman aged 45-60 years in good health and a related stem cell transplant donor. The sequenced material came from PBMCs. The CDR3 is CASKLQGFVYTEAFF. The DNA of the CDR3 is TGTGCCAGTAAACTCCAGGGTTTTGTTTACACTGAAGCTTTCTTT.